Here is one T cell receptor (beta chain) with its context. This record comes from a study of human T cells and chemical hapten exposure. Using its own MiXCR run on the RACE reads, TCRdb lists one record per CDR3 protein. The sample consists of a few hundred thousand distinct CDR3 sequences, around 5% of them appearing once. Time point described: pre-sensitization, week 0. Treatment in this sample: therapeutic diphenylcyclopropenone sensitization with weekly scalp DPC. This receptor was taken from a woman younger than 30 with alopecia areata. Some clones in this sample may be carry-over from other donors' samples. The material sequenced was whole blood, taken in connection with sensitization to the hapten diphenylcyclopropenone (DPC).

The CDR3 reads CASSSSTGYVSPLHF. CDR3 coding DNA: TGTGCCAGCAGCTCCTCTACAGGGTACGTTTCACCCCTCCACTTT. The chain uses TRBV7-2 and TRBJ1-6; weak D call: TRBD1 (6 bases). CDR3 size: 15 residues. Deletions cut 4 bases from V and 9 bases from J, with 16 bases between. Per germline, CDR1 SGHTA and CDR2 FQGNSA.